Below, 25 T cell receptor beta chains from the same sample are listed, as sequenced in a study of Graves' ophthalmopathy and Graves' hyperthyroidism. From RNA, the CDR3 regions of TCR beta chains were amplified and sequenced. A first-round RT-PCR used HTBI primers, followed by a second-round multiplex PCR. TCRdb used MiXCR to reprocess the multiplex PCR reads, holding one entry per CDR3 protein. The table lists hundreds of thousands of distinct CDR3 sequences, approximately 15% of them singletons, with roughly 7% in the top ten. The sample consisted of peripheral blood. These receptors all stem from a woman between 18 and 29 years old with stable Graves' hyperthyroidism.

The chain has TRBV3-1 and TRBJ2-5; the match to TRBD2 covers 7 bases. The CDR3 loop spans 16 amino acids. The V and J ends lost 5 bases and 5 bases, in that order; junction bases with no gene match: 14. In germline, CDR1 is LGHDT, CDR2 YNNKEL (reference sequence). This CDR3 is CASSGSSGRGGETQYF. CDR3 bases: TGTGCCAGCAGCGGGTCTAGCGGTCGAGGCGGGGAGACCCAGTACTTC.

The chain combines TRBV12-3 or TRBV12-4 with TRBJ2-2; D call uncertain. Deletions cut 7 bases from V and 1 base from J, with 10 bases between. The CDR3 consists of 14 residues. The CDR3 nucleotides read TGTGCCAGCACTTTCCCCATGAACACCGGGGAGCTGTTTTTT. Amino acid sequence: CASTFPMNTGELFF.

This clonotype has at least ten counts. The CDR3 coding sequence is TGTGCCAGCCGCCCACCAGGGACACTCGACGACGAGCAGTACTTC. Encoded protein: CASRPPGTLDDEQYF. The V call is TRBV11-1, the J call TRBJ2-7; a weak D match, TRBD1 (6 bases). Trimming shortened V by 8 bases and J by 5 bases, and 22 bases separated the two germline ends. The CDR3 is made up of 15 amino acids. Germline loops: CDR1 SGHAT, CDR2 FQDESV (reference sequence).

With regard to this clonotype: A much larger clone differs by one base, so this may be a read error. Written as DNA, the CDR3 is TGTGCCAGCGGCCGGGACAGCTATAATTCACCCCTCCACTTT. Amino acid sequence: CASGRDSYNSPLHF. The rearrangement uses TRBV7-2 and TRBJ1-6, with 7 positions matching TRBD1. The CDR3 is 14 residues long. Germline CDR1 reads SGHTA; CDR2 reads FQGNSA. The junction had 4 bases not matched to a gene; V was cut back by 8 bases and J by 3 bases.

This clonotype was counted a few times. The chain combines TRBV2 with TRBJ1-1; D is possibly TRBD1 (6 bases). The CDR3 consists of 14 residues. With 6 bases removed from V and 6 bases from J, the gap between germline ends came to 17 bases. Germline V gene lookup returns CDR1 SNHLY and CDR2 FYNNEI. CDR3 loop: CASRRSQGQAEAFF. The CDR3, as DNA: TGTGCCAGCAGAAGATCACAGGGTCAGGCTGAAGCTTTCTTT.

The chain combines TRBV24-1 with TRBJ2-6; possibly TRBD2 for D (6 bases). Trimming took 5 bases from V and 0 from J, leaving 10 bases between them. CDR3 size: 16 residues. The germline gives CDR1 KGHDR, CDR2 SFDVKD. The CDR3 DNA reads as TGTGCCACCAGTGCCCGGGGGTCCTCTGGGGCCAACGTCCTGACTTTC. Translating it yields CATSARGSSGANVLTF.

This clonotype was counted ten times or more. The chain employs TRBV6-5 and TRBJ1-6, with a weak D call TRBD1 (5 bases). Germline CDR1 and CDR2: MNHEY and SVGAGI. V gave up 4 bases and J gave up 6 bases, with 10 bases separating them. This CDR3 comprises 14 residues. As DNA, the CDR3 is TGTGCCAGCAGTTCGACAGCCCTTAATTCACCCCTCCACTTT. Amino acids: CASSSTALNSPLHF.

V gene TRBV4-2 combines with J gene TRBJ2-7; D may be TRBD2 (8 bases). V lost 4 bases and J lost 5, with 21 bases in between. The CDR3 has 16 amino acids. Germline V lookup: CDR1 LGHNA, CDR2 YNFKEQ. The CDR3 here is CASSPRGRGDGHEQYF. CDR3 DNA sequence: TGTGCCAGCAGCCCGAGGGGGCGGGGGGACGGGCACGAGCAGTACTTC.

There are many counts of this clonotype. This chain joins TRBV5-1 and TRBJ1-1, with D uncertain. With 1 base removed from V and 1 base from J, the gap between germline ends came to 11 bases. The CDR3 sequence is 15 residues long. From germline, CDR1 is SGHRS and CDR2 YFSETQ. This CDR3 reads CASSLSPETNTEAFF. CDR3 in DNA: TGCGCCAGCAGCTTGAGTCCGGAAACGAACACTGAAGCTTTCTTT.

This clonotype was found many times. The chain carries TRBV3-1 and TRBJ1-1; D possibly corresponds to TRBD1 (5 bases). CDR3 length: 13 residues. V was clipped by 0 bases and J by 5 bases, with 7 bases between them. In germline, CDR1 is LGHDT, CDR2 YNNKEL (reference sequence). The CDR3 loop is CASSQDWGTEAFF. For the CDR3, the DNA is TGTGCCAGCAGCCAAGACTGGGGGACTGAAGCTTTCTTT.

In its sample, this clonotype was seen many times. This chain links TRBV2 with TRBJ1-1; D gene uncertain. This CDR3 contains 12 residues. Trimming left V 4 bases short and J 0 bases short, with 3 bases between. Looked up from germline, CDR1 is SNHLY and CDR2 is FYNNEI. The CDR3: CASSVLNTEAFF. In nucleotides, the CDR3 is TGTGCCAGCAGTGTGCTGAACACTGAAGCTTTCTTT.

The rearrangement joins TRBV5-1 to TRBJ2-7; no reliable D call. The V and J ends lost 5 bases and 3 bases respectively, with 6 bases between them. Germline loops: CDR1 SGHRS, CDR2 YFSETQ. This CDR3 has 11 amino acids. The CDR3 coding sequence is TGCGCCAGCAGACCTTACTACGAGCAGTACTTC. Residues: CASRPYYEQYF.

This clonotype was detected many times. The gene calls are TRBV11-2 and TRBJ1-1; TRBD1 is a possible D gene (6 bases). This CDR3 has 16 amino acids. CDR1 is SGHAT and CDR2 is FQNNGV in the germline V gene. Trimming cost V 0 bases and J 4 bases, with 15 bases left between them. The CDR3: CASSLERGTPSTEAFF. The CDR3 coding sequence is TGTGCCAGCAGCTTAGAGAGAGGGACACCCAGCACTGAAGCTTTCTTT. Variable domain in full (rest from reference TRBV11-2 and TRBJ1-1): EAGVAQSPRYKIIEKRQSVAFWCNPISGHATLYWYQQILGQGPKLLIQFQNNGVVDDSQLPKDRFSAERLKGVDSTLKIQPAKLEDSAVYLCASSLERGTPSTEAFFGQGTRLTVV.

J is TRBJ1-1 and V is TRBV7-9, with D maybe TRBD1 (5 bases). This CDR3 is built from 15 residues. V was pared by 5 bases and J by 1 base, with 14 bases between. Germline V gene data show CDR1 as SEHNR and CDR2 as FQNEAQ (reference sequence). CDR3 DNA sequence: TGTGCCAGCAGCCCAGCCGGGGGAGGGAACACTGAAGCTTTCTTT. Protein sequence: CASSPAGGGNTEAFF.

This sequence joins TRBV12-3 or TRBV12-4 and TRBJ2-2; no clear D. V was shortened by 5 bases and J by 6 bases, with 13 bases between the two germline ends. There are 14 residues in the CDR3. The CDR3, as DNA: TGTGCCAGCAGTCACGAGGCTGGATCCGGGGAGCTGTTTTTT. It yields the protein CASSHEAGSGELFF.

This clonotype was seen ten or more times. The chain carries TRBV2 and TRBJ1-6, with 9 bases lining up with TRBD1. CDR1 and CDR2 (germline): SNHLY, FYNNEI. The CDR3 sequence is 19 residues long. V was pared by 9 bases and J by 10 bases, with 25 bases of the junction left unmatched. CDR3 sequence: CASSVPWAFTGGEGSPLHF. DNA of the CDR3: TGTGCCAGTTCGGTGCCCTGGGCCTTCACAGGGGGCGAAGGGTCACCCCTCCACTTT. The full variable domain, completed using reference TRBV2 and TRBJ1-6, is EPEVTQTPSHQVTQMGQEVILRCVPISNHLYFYWYRQILGQKVEFLVSFYNNEISEKSEIFDDQFSVERPDGSNFTLKIRSTKLEDSAMYFCASSVPWAFTGGEGSPLHFGNGTRLTVT.

The chain is built from TRBV11-2 and TRBJ2-7; TRBD1 matches at 7 bases. Germline trimming cut 4 bases from V and 3 bases from J; bases unmatched to any gene: 6. The germline gives CDR1 SGHAT, CDR2 FQNNGV. This CDR3 spans 14 amino acids. The CDR3 DNA sequence: TGTGCCAGCAGCTCGTGGGACAGCCTCTACGAGCAGTACTTC. This gives the protein CASSSWDSLYEQYF.

This clonotype was detected many times. This rearrangement joins TRBV27 to TRBJ1-2; D gene uncertain. The CDR3 has 12 amino acids. The V end was cut by 2 bases, the J end by 10 bases, with 11 bases between. Germline V lookup: CDR1 MNHEY, CDR2 SMNVEV (reference sequence). The CDR3 coding sequence is TGTGCCAGCAGTTTAGCAGGACTCCTCTACACCTTC. The encoded protein is CASSLAGLLYTF.

At least ten counts were recorded for this clonotype. The CDR3 coding sequence is TGCAGTGCGTACAGGGTAGGAGAGACCCAGTACTTC. It translates to CSAYRVGETQYF. This sequence joins TRBV20-1 and TRBJ2-5; a weak D match, TRBD1 (6 bases). Trimming shortened V by 6 bases and J by 4 bases, and 12 bases separated the two germline ends. Germline values: CDR1 DFQATT, CDR2 SNEGSKA (reference sequence). There are 12 residues in the CDR3.

In this sample, this clonotype turned up a few times. The chain uses TRBV11-2 and TRBJ2-5, with D maybe TRBD1 (6 bases). Germline CDR1 reads SGHAT; CDR2 reads FQNNGV. Between the trimmed V and J ends, which lost 0 bases and 2 bases, there was a span of 10 bases. The CDR3 spans 15 residues. The CDR3 nucleotides read TGTGCCAGCAGCTTAGAACAGGGTTGGCAAGAGACCCAGTACTTC. Translating gives CASSLEQGWQETQYF.

CDR3 sequence reads: CASSLIQGGTGELFF. The DNA for the CDR3 is TGTGCCAGCAGCTTGATACAGGGGGGCACCGGGGAGCTGTTTTTT. The rearrangement links TRBV3-1 to TRBJ2-2; TRBD1 aligns across 8 bases. The CDR3 loop spans 15 amino acids. V was pared by 5 bases and J by 4 bases, with 6 bases of the junction left unmatched. Germline V lookup: CDR1 LGHDT, CDR2 YNNKEL (reference sequence). Filled out from reference TRBV3-1 and TRBJ2-2, the complete variable domain reads DTAVSQTPKYLVTQMGNDKSIKCEQNLGHDTMYWYKQDSKKFLKIMFSYNNKELIINETVPNRFSPKSPDKAHLNLHINSLELGDSAVYFCASSLIQGGTGELFFGEGSRLTVL.

In this sample, this clonotype turned up many times. This sequence joins TRBV6-5 and TRBJ1-5; 10 bases are a match to TRBD1. The junction had 8 bases not matched to a gene; V was cut back by 5 bases and J by 1 base. The CDR3 has 17 residues. Germline lookup yields CDR1 MNHEY and CDR2 SVGAGI. CDR3 nucleotides: TGTGCCAGCAGTCTCCGACAGGGGGCGGGAAGCAATCAGCCCCAGCATTTT. This gives the protein CASSLRQGAGSNQPQHF.

To note about this clonotype: No conserved phenylalanine or tryptophan is present at the end of the CDR3, so a read error is the likely explanation. The J gene is TRBJ1-1, the V gene TRBV14, with unresolved D. Germline V gives CDR1 SGHDN, CDR2 FVKESK. The CDR3 loop spans 13 amino acids. V lost 4 bases, J lost 7 bases, and 13 bases lay in between. Here the CDR3 reads CASSPVGTIEAFV. The CDR3 bases are TGTGCCAGCAGCCCAGTAGGAACTATTGAAGCTTTCGTT.

This clonotype was seen repeatedly, ten times or more. V is TRBV15 and J is TRBJ1-2; D is unresolved. The CDR3 spans 15 residues. Trimming took off 5 bases at V and 7 bases at J, with 20 bases between the two ends. Germline values: CDR1 LNHNV, CDR2 YYDKDF (reference sequence). CDR3 region: CATSPRTDVLRGYTF. DNA for the CDR3: TGTGCCACCAGCCCCCGGACGGATGTTCTACGTGGCTACACCTTC.

This clonotype showed up many times. The chain is built from TRBV12-3 or TRBV12-4 and TRBJ2-5, with unresolved D. V was cut by 2 bases and J by 0 bases, with 7 bases left in between. The CDR3 sequence is 14 residues long. In DNA form, the CDR3 reads TGTGCCAGCAGTTTATCCGGGTACCAAGAGACCCAGTACTTC. This encodes CASSLSGYQETQYF.